Included here is one T cell receptor (beta chain) sequence, with context. The antigen is unknown. The sequenced target, TCR beta, came from blood CD8+ and CD4+ T cells. V was trimmed by 4 bases and J by 10 bases, leaving 26 bases between them. In germline, CDR1 is DFQATT, CDR2 SNEGSKA (reference sequence). This CDR3 is built from 16 residues. After extraction with the RNeasy kit, about 0.45 to 1 ug of the RNA was reverse transcribed using random hexamers. TCRdb redid the calling of the immunoSEQ multiplex PCR reads with MiXCR, one entry per CDR3 protein. The sample lists around 62,000 distinct CDR3 sequences, just over 90% seen once, with 0.15% to 0.2% in the top ten. This entry comes from a study of CD8 T cells in Susac syndrome. Overall study results and limits: It was acknowledged in the study that its TCR sequencing and HLA analysis involved a relatively small number of individuals.

Sequenced: CD8+ T cells from PBMCs. V usage is TRBV20-1 and J usage is TRBJ2-1, with D possibly called TRBD1 or TRBD2 (9 bases each). The source of this sequence is a human donor in good health. Here the CDR3 DNA reads TGCAGTGCTATCTTAATGGAGGCGGGGGGGACAGGGGAGCAGTTCTTC. Translating it yields CSAILMEAGGTGEQFF.